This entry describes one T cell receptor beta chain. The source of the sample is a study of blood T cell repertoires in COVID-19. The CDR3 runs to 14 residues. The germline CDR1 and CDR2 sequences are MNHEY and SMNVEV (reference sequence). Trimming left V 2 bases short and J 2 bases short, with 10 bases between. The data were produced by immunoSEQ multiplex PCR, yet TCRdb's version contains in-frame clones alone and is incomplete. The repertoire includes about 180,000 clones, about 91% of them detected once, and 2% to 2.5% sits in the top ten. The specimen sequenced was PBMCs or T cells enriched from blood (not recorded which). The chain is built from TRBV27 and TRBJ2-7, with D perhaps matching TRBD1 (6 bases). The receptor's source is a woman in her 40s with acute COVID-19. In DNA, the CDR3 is TGTGCCAGCAGTTTAGCTGGACAGACCTACGAGCAGTACTTC. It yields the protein CASSLAGQTYEQYF.